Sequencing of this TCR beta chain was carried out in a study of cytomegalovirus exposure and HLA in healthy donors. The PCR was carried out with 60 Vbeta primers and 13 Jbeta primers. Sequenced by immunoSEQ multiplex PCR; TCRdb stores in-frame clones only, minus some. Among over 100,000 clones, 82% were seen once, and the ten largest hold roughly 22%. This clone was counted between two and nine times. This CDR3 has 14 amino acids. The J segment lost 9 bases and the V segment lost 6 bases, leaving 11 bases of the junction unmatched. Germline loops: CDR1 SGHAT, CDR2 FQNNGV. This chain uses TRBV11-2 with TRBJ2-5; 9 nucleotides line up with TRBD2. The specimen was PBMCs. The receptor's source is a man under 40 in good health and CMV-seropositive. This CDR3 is CASRLPGLATAQYF. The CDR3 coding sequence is TGTGCCAGCAGATTACCGGGACTAGCCACAGCCCAGTACTTC.